This TCR beta chain derives from a study of control samples from healthy donors and cancer patients. Data came from immunoSEQ multiplex PCR; TCRdb stores just in-frame clones and leaves some out. This sample has approximately 100,000 clones, with more than 75% found just once. Per the germline V gene, CDR1 is SGHTA and CDR2 is FQGNSA. The ends were cut back, 2 bases at V and 4 bases at J, with 6 bases in the middle. The CDR3 totals 13 residues. The sample holds one count of this clone. Specimen: blood. This TCR came from a man aged 25-40 years in good health. The V gene is TRBV7-2, the J gene TRBJ1-5; D call uncertain. Here the CDR3 DNA reads TGTGCCAGCAGCTTACAGGAGAATCAGCCCCAGCATTTT. It is translated as CASSLQENQPQHF.